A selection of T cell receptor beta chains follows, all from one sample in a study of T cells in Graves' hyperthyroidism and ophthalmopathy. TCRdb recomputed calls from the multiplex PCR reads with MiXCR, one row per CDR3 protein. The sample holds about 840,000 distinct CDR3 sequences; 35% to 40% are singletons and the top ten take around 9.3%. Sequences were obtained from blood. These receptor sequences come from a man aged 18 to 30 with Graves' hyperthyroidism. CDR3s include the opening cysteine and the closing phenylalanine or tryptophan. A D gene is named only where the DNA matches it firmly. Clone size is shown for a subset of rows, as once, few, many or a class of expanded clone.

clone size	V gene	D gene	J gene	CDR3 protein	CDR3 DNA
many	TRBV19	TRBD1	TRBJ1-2	CASSTGTGVGYTF	TGTGCCAGTAGTACAGGGACAGGGGTTGGCTACACCTTC
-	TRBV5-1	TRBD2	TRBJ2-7	CASSRALAGGRNEQYF	TGCGCCAGCAGCCGAGCACTAGCGGGAGGGAGAAACGAGCAGTACTTC
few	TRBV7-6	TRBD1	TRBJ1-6	CASSRGQGSPLHF	TGTGCCAGCAGCCGTGGACAGGGTTCACCCCTCCACTTT
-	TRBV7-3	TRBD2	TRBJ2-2	CASSALLAGGGTGELFF	TGTGCCAGCAGCGCCCTACTAGCGGGGGGAGGAACCGGGGAGCTGTTTTTT
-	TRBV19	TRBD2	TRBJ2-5	CASSGGLVQETQYF	TGTGCCAGTAGTGGAGGACTAGTCCAAGAGACCCAGTACTTC
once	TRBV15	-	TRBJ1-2	CATSTLEPGAGYGYTF	TGTGCCACCAGCACCCTCGAACCGGGGGCGGGCTATGGCTACACCTTC
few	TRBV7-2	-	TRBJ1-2	CASSSSERSGYTF	TGTGCCAGCAGCTCCTCAGAACGGTCGGGCTACACCTTC
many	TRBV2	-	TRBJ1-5	CASSPRSGQPQHF	TGTGCCAGCAGCCCCCGTTCCGGCCAGCCCCAGCATTTT
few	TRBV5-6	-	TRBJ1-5	CASSSGEYSNQPQHF	TGTGCCAGCAGCTCTGGGGAGTATAGCAATCAGCCCCAGCATTTT
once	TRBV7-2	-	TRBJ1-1	CANSLEGDTEAFF	TGTGCCAACAGTCTAGAAGGTGACACTGAAGCTTTCTTT
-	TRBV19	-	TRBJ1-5	CASSIGATGLLNQPQHF	TGTGCCAGTAGTATAGGGGCCACAGGGCTACTCAATCAGCCCCAGCATTTT
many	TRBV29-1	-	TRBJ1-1	CSALNTEAFF	TGCAGCGCCCTGAACACTGAAGCTTTCTTT
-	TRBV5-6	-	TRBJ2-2	CASSWVNTGELFF	TGTGCCAGCAGCTGGGTTAACACCGGGGAGCTGTTTTTT
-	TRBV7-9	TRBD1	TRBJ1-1	CASSVGIRTGGDTEAFF	TGTGCCAGCAGCGTCGGAATCCGGACAGGGGGGGACACTGAAGCTTTCTTT
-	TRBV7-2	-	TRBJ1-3	CASRSHGGGETIYF	TGTGCCAGCAGAAGTCATGGGGGTGGGGAGACCATATATTTT
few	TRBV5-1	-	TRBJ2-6	CASSLDALAGANVLTF	TGCGCCAGCAGCTTGGACGCCCTGGCTGGGGCCAACGTCCTGACTTTC
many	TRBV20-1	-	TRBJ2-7	CSASFGPEQYF	TGCAGTGCTTCTTTCGGACCCGAGCAGTACTTC
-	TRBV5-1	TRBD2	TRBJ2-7	CASSGGLAGDEQYF	TGCGCCAGCAGCGGGGGACTAGCGGGAGACGAGCAGTACTTC
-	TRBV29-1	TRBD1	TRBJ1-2	CSAAGQAIYGYTF	TGCAGCGCGGCGGGACAGGCGATCTATGGCTACACCTTC
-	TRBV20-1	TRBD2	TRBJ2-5	CSARGILQRGAWDQETQYF	TGCAGTGCTAGGGGTATACTGCAGCGGGGGGCGTGGGACCAAGAGACCCAGTACTTC
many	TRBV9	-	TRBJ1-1	CASSLTTKNTEAFF	TGTGCCAGCAGCTTGACGACCAAGAACACTGAAGCTTTCTTT
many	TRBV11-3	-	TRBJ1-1	CASSPTGLEAFF	TGTGCCAGCAGCCCAACGGGACTGGAAGCTTTCTTT
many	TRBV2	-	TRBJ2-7	CASRTRQAYYEQYF	TGTGCCAGCAGGACTCGACAGGCCTACTACGAGCAGTACTTC
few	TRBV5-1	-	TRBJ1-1	CASSLEWGVTEAFF	TGCGCCAGCAGCTTGGAGTGGGGGGTGACTGAAGCTTTCTTT
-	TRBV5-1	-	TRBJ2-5	CASSSVGRGTQYF	TGCGCCAGCAGCTCGGTCGGGCGGGGGACCCAGTACTTC
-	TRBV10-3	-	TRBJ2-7	CASTRRSSYEQYF	TGTGCCAGCACGAGAAGGTCGTCCTACGAGCAGTACTTC
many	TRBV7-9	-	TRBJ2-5	CASRERTSETQYF	TGTGCCAGCAGGGAGCGGACTTCGGAGACCCAGTACTTC
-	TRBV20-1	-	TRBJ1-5	CSASAGVPSQPQHF	TGCAGTGCTAGTGCCGGAGTCCCGAGTCAGCCCCAGCATTTT
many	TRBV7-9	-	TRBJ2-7	CASSSVTTEEQYF	TGTGCCAGCAGCAGCGTCACTACGGAGGAGCAGTACTTC
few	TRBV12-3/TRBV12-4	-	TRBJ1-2	CASWSGVGYGYTF	TGTGCCAGCTGGTCCGGGGTGGGTTATGGCTACACCTTC
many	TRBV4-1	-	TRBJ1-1	CASSQGQYTEAFF	TGCGCCAGCAGCCAAGGACAGTACACTGAAGCTTTCTTT
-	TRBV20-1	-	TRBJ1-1	CSASSERDYTEAFF	TGCAGTGCCAGCAGTGAACGAGATTACACTGAAGCTTTCTTT
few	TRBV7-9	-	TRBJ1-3	CASSLGWGQSSGNTIYF	TGTGCCAGCAGCTTAGGATGGGGACAAAGCTCTGGAAACACCATATATTTT
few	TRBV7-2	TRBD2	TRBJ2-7	CASSLAGWTSGGYEQYF	TGTGCCAGCAGCTTAGCGGGATGGACTAGCGGGGGATACGAGCAGTACTTC
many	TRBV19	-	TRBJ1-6	CASRRRRNSPLHF	TGTGCCAGTAGACGTCGTCGTAATTCACCCCTCCACTTT
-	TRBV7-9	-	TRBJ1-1	CASSQATGGNTEAFF	TGCGCCAGCAGCCAAGCCACCGGGGGGAACACTGAAGCTTTCTTT
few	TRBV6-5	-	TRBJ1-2	CASSYLHDYGYTF	TGTGCCAGCAGTTACTTGCATGACTATGGCTACACCTTC
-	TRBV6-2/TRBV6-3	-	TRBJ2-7	CASTPEGPGQYF	TGTGCCAGCACTCCGGAGGGGCCCGGGCAGTACTTC